This T cell receptor beta chain emerged from a study of PD-1 blockade in classical Hodgkin lymphoma. Study-wide results and caveats: It was CD4+ TCR diversity, not CD8+, that rose significantly by C4D1. According to reports, newly diagnosed patients had lower baseline TCR diversity than healthy donors, and relapsed/refractory patients had lower baseline TCR diversity still.

Every patient relapsed after autologous stem cell transplantation, and brentuximab vedotin exposure varied. Complete response, partial response or progressive disease made up the best responses. Data came from immunoSEQ multiplex PCR; TCRdb stores just in-frame clones and leaves some out. The sample comprises approximately 26,000 clones, about 70% of which are singletons, and 2.5% to 3.5% rests with the top ten. This clone is labeled medium-sized. Its antigen is currently unknown. The starting material was peripheral blood mononuclear cells (PBMCs), obtained at baseline. The TCR originated in a human donor with classical Hodgkin lymphoma.

The CDR3 reads CASSLLAGDYNEQFF. As DNA, the CDR3 is TGTGCCAGCAGCTTACTAGCGGGGGACTACAATGAGCAGTTCTTC. The rearrangement links TRBV7-3 to TRBJ2-1, with 10 bases that match TRBD2. With 2 bases clipped from V and 3 bases from J, the junction kept 1 base outside the gene matches. CDR3 size: 15 residues. Germline CDR1 and CDR2: SGHTA and FQGTGA.